The 28 T cell receptor beta chains below all came from one sample that was sequenced in a study of cytomegalovirus exposure and HLA in healthy donors (dated 2017 in TCRdb). Library creation used the immunoSEQ multiplex PCR assay. For the multiplex PCR, a mixture combining 60 forward primers for TCR Vbeta segments and 13 reverse primers for TCR Jbeta segments was used. The immuneACCESS repertoire file appears here via TCRdb, limited to in-frame rearrangements. These files lack a portion of the clones; in checked studies, under half of the deficit traces to unresolved V genes, and the cause of the others is not known. The data table for this sample lists over 100,000 clones. The top ten clonotypes cover approximately 1.7% of the sample. Sequencing was done on a sample of PBMCs. These receptor sequences come from a woman aged 40 to 50 in good health and CMV-seropositive.

The chain is built from TRBV5-1 and TRBJ2-6, with 11 bases matching TRBD1. Germline trimming cut 4 bases from V and 4 bases from J; bases unmatched to any gene: 7. Looked up from germline, CDR1 is SGHRS and CDR2 is YFSETQ. This CDR3 is 17 amino acids long. CDR3 bases: TGCGCCAGCAGCAAGGACAGGGGGCTAGGAGGGGCCAACGTCCTGACTTTC. It yields the protein CASSKDRGLGGANVLTF.

The V gene is TRBV21-1, the J gene TRBJ1-5; TRBD1 reflects the table's D call only, with no check against the DNA. TRBV21-1 is marked as a pseudogene. CDR3 length: 20 residues. CDR3 amino acids: CASTDNPRDREGFGNQPQHF. DNA for the CDR3: TGTGCCAGCACCGATAACCCCCGGGACAGGGAGGGGTTCGGCAATCAGCCCCAGCATTTT.

J is TRBJ1-2 and V is TRBV9; TRBD1 might be the D (5 bases). In germline, CDR1 is SGDLS, CDR2 YYNGEE. This CDR3 spans 12 amino acids. Between the trimmed V and J ends, which lost 4 bases and 8 bases, there was a span of 12 bases. CDR3 protein: CASSSGPGGYTF. The CDR3 DNA follows: TGTGCCAGCAGCTCAGGCCCAGGGGGCTACACCTTC.

The genes are TRBV19 and TRBJ2-7; D call uncertain. The V and J ends lost 1 base and 1 base respectively, with 8 bases between them. This CDR3 comprises 14 residues. Germline V lookup: CDR1 LNHDA, CDR2 SQIVND (reference sequence). The CDR3 reads CASSIAPDSYEQYF. CDR3 nucleotides: TGTGCCAGTAGTATAGCCCCAGATTCCTACGAGCAGTACTTC. Combining the CDR3 with reference TRBV19 and TRBJ2-7 gives the whole variable domain DGGITQSPKYLFRKEGQNVTLSCEQNLNHDAMYWYRQDPGQGLRLIYYSQIVNDFQKGDIAEGYSVSREKKESFPLTVTSAQKNPTAFYLCASSIAPDSYEQYFGPGTRLTVT.

The chain recombines TRBV30 with TRBJ2-1, with TRBD2 as a possible D gene (5 bases). This CDR3 has 12 amino acids. From germline, CDR1 is GTSNPN and CDR2 SVGIG (reference sequence). Trimming took 0 bases from V and 8 from J, leaving 8 bases between them. The CDR3 loop is CAWSVLVDEQFF. The CDR3 nucleotides read TGTGCCTGGAGTGTACTAGTGGATGAGCAGTTCTTC. Variable domain in full (rest from reference TRBV30 and TRBJ2-1): SQTIHQWPATLVQPVGSPLSLECTVEGTSNPNLYWYRQAAGRGLQLLFYSVGIGQISSEVPQNLSASRPQDRQFILSSKKLLLSDSGFYLCAWSVLVDEQFFGPGTRLTVL.

V is TRBV14 and J is TRBJ2-7; 10 bases fit TRBD1. The CDR3 is made up of 14 amino acids. Germline values: CDR1 SGHDN, CDR2 FVKESK. The V segment lost 4 bases and the J segment 6 bases; nucleotides outside the gene matches: 6. This CDR3 reads CASSPRDRGSEQYF. CDR3 nucleotides: TGTGCCAGCAGCCCCCGGGACAGGGGTTCCGAGCAGTACTTC.

The gene calls are TRBV11-3 and TRBJ2-2, with D uncertain. The CDR3 extends over 14 amino acids. The V gene's germline CDR1 is SGHNT and CDR2 YENEEA. The germline V and J ends were trimmed by 1 base and 2 bases, with 5 bases remaining between them. The CDR3, as DNA: TGTGCCAGCAGCTTAGGGAGAAACACCGGGGAGCTGTTTTTT. It encodes CASSLGRNTGELFF. Complete variable domain (other parts from reference TRBV11-3 and TRBJ2-2): EAGVVQSPRYKIIEKKQPVAFWCNPISGHNTLYWYLQNLGQGPELLIRYENEEAVDDSQLPKDRFSAERLKGVDSTLKIQPAELGDSAVYLCASSLGRNTGELFFGEGSRLTVL.

The chain carries TRBV7-2 and TRBJ1-2; a weak D match, TRBD1 (5 bases). Per germline, CDR1 SGHTA and CDR2 FQGNSA. Trimming took 7 bases from V and 4 from J, leaving 22 bases between them. This CDR3 spans 16 amino acids. DNA for the CDR3: TGTGCCAGCACCCACTCCGGTGGAGGGGTCGGCTATGGCTACACCTTC. Translated, it gives CASTHSGGGVGYGYTF. The full variable domain, with the rest looked up from reference TRBV7-2 and TRBJ1-2, is GAGVSQSPSNKVTEKGKDVELRCDPISGHTALYWYRQSLGQGLEFLIYFQGNSAPDKSGLPSDRFSAERTGGSVSTLTIQRTQQEDSAVYLCASTHSGGGVGYGYTFGSGTRLTVV.

The chain couples TRBV11-2 to TRBJ1-1; TRBD1 might be the D (5 bases). The germline V gene has CDR1 SGHAT and CDR2 FQNNGV. V dropped 5 bases and J dropped 4 bases, with 17 bases sitting between them. The CDR3 sequence is 15 residues long. The CDR3 loop is CASSPIRGWGTEAFF. As DNA, the CDR3 is TGTGCCAGCAGCCCGATAAGGGGCTGGGGCACTGAAGCTTTCTTT.

J is TRBJ1-1 and V is TRBV5-1; tentative D call: TRBD1 (5 bases). Between the trimmed V and J ends, which lost 0 bases and 2 bases, there was a span of 11 bases. Per germline, CDR1 SGHRS and CDR2 YFSETQ. The CDR3 consists of 15 residues. The CDR3 DNA sequence: TGCGCCAGCAGCTTGGCCGGGGGGTTTAACACTGAAGCTTTCTTT. Protein product: CASSLAGGFNTEAFF.

The V call is TRBV7-3, the J call TRBJ1-2, with unresolved D. This CDR3 has 15 residues. The germline V gene has CDR1 SGHTA and CDR2 FQGTGA. Trimming took 1 base from V and 4 from J, leaving 13 bases between them. CDR3 nucleotides: TGTGCCAGCAGCTTAAGGCCAATTCGCCGCTATGGCTACACCTTC. Protein sequence: CASSLRPIRRYGYTF. The whole variable domain, remainder taken from reference TRBV7-3 and TRBJ1-2, is GAGVSQTPSNKVTEKGKYVELRCDPISGHTALYWYRQSLGQGPEFLIYFQGTGAADDSGLPNDRFFAVRPEGSVSTLKIQRTERGDSAVYLCASSLRPIRRYGYTFGSGTRLTVV.

V gene TRBV18 combines with J gene TRBJ2-7; a possible D gene is TRBD2 (6 bases). The germline CDR1 and CDR2 sequences are KGHSH and LQKENI. The germline V and J ends were trimmed by 3 bases and 0 bases, with 9 bases remaining between them. The length of the CDR3 is 14 residues. The DNA for the CDR3 is TGTGCCAGCTCACCGGCTAGCGTCTCCTACGAGCAGTACTTC. Its translation: CASSPASVSYEQYF.

This sequence joins TRBV9 and TRBJ1-4; a weak D match, TRBD1 (5 bases). CDR3 length: 15 residues. V was shortened by 4 bases and J by 7 bases, with 17 bases between the two germline ends. Germline V lookup: CDR1 SGDLS, CDR2 YYNGEE. CDR3 residues: CASSITGGRAEKLFF. The CDR3 bases are TGTGCCAGCAGCATCACAGGAGGGAGGGCTGAAAAACTGTTTTTT.

The rearrangement joins TRBV5-1 to TRBJ2-1; 11 bases fit TRBD2. V lost 4 bases, J lost 8 bases, and 8 bases stayed unmatched. The length of the CDR3 is 15 residues. CDR1 is SGHRS and CDR2 is YFSETQ in the germline V gene. The CDR3 reads CASSRQGTSGDEQFF. CDR3 DNA: TGCGCCAGCAGCCGGCAGGGGACTAGCGGTGATGAGCAGTTCTTC. Full variable domain (missing parts from reference TRBV5-1 and TRBJ2-1): KAGVTQTPRYLIKTRGQQVTLSCSPISGHRSVSWYQQTPGQGLQFLFEYFSETQRNKGNFPGRFSGRQFSNSRSEMNVSTLELGDSALYLCASSRQGTSGDEQFFGPGTRLTVL.

The V call is TRBV19, the J call TRBJ2-1, with 10 bases aligning to TRBD2. This CDR3 contains 17 residues. With V trimmed by 3 bases and J by 3 bases, 8 bases remained unmatched. CDR1 and CDR2 (germline): LNHDA, SQIVND (reference sequence). For the CDR3, the DNA is TGTGCCAGTAGTATCTCTCTAGCGGGAGTTGGCTACAATGAGCAGTTCTTC. This encodes CASSISLAGVGYNEQFF.

V usage is TRBV5-1 and J usage is TRBJ1-1; 7 nucleotides match TRBD1. The CDR3 consists of 13 residues. Germline loops: CDR1 SGHRS, CDR2 YFSETQ. Trimming removed 4 bases from V and 6 bases from J; junction bases left unmatched: 6. CDR3 sequence: CASSSRGISEAFF. The CDR3, as DNA: TGCGCCAGCAGCAGCAGGGGGATCTCTGAAGCTTTCTTT.

V and J are TRBV6-5 and TRBJ2-1; 13 bases are a match to TRBD2. The CDR3 covers 15 residues. Germline CDR1 is MNHEY and CDR2 is SVGAGI. The V segment lost 5 bases and the J segment 6 bases; nucleotides outside the gene matches: 4. Written as DNA, the CDR3 is TGTGCCAGCAGTGGACTAGCGGGAGCGGGCAATGAGCAGTTCTTC. Translating it yields CASSGLAGAGNEQFF.

This sequence joins TRBV10-3 and TRBJ2-6; perhaps TRBD1 as D (5 bases). The ends were cut back, 5 bases at V and 1 base at J, with 9 bases in the middle. Per the germline V gene, CDR1 is ENHRY and CDR2 is SYGVKD. This CDR3 spans 15 amino acids. This chain's CDR3 is CAISLRGSGANVLTF. CDR3 nucleotides: TGTGCCATCAGTCTTAGGGGTTCTGGGGCCAACGTCCTGACTTTC.

This chain links TRBV29-1 with TRBJ1-1; D ambiguous. The germline V and J ends were trimmed by 6 bases and 1 base, with 9 bases remaining between them. CDR1 and CDR2 from the germline V gene are SQVTM and ANQGSEA. The CDR3 runs to 12 residues. In DNA, the CDR3 is TGCAGCGTCCGAGGATGGAACACTGAAGCTTTCTTT. It is translated as CSVRGWNTEAFF. Looking up the rest from reference TRBV29-1 and TRBJ1-1 gives the full variable domain: SAVISQKPSRDICQRGTSLTIQCQVDSQVTMMFWYRQQPGQSLTLIATANQGSEATYESGFVIDKFPISRPNLTFSTLTVSNMSPEDSSIYLCSVRGWNTEAFFGQGTRLTVV.

The chain is built from TRBV5-6 and TRBJ2-3; D might be TRBD2 (6 bases). The CDR3 covers 13 residues. Looked up from germline, CDR1 is SGHDT and CDR2 is YYEEEE. V dropped 0 bases and J dropped 7 bases, with 9 bases sitting between them. This CDR3 reads CASSLVEGNTQYF. The CDR3 nucleotides read TGTGCCAGCAGCTTGGTGGAGGGAAATACGCAGTATTTT.

J is TRBJ1-1 and V is TRBV28; D is unclear. V was shortened by 8 bases and J by 2 bases, with 6 bases between the two germline ends. Germline V CDR1 and CDR2: MDHEN, SYDVKM. The CDR3 loop spans 11 amino acids. CDR3 region: CASGSNTEAFF. As DNA, the CDR3 is TGTGCCAGCGGGAGTAACACTGAAGCTTTCTTT.

The chain joins TRBV13 to TRBJ2-7; 7 bases match TRBD1. This CDR3 contains 15 residues. Losses at the gene ends were 4 bases for V and 0 bases for J; bases not matched to a gene: 6. From germline, CDR1 is PRHDT and CDR2 FYEKMQ (reference sequence). CDR3 nucleotides: TGTGCCAGCAGCTCACAGGACAGGTCCTCCTACGAGCAGTACTTC. Its protein is CASSSQDRSSYEQYF.

The chain combines TRBV2 with TRBJ2-2, with D uncertain. V was cut by 4 bases and J by 5 bases, with 11 bases left in between. CDR3 length equals 14 residues. Germline V gives CDR1 SNHLY, CDR2 FYNNEI. The CDR3 DNA reads TGTGCCAGCAGTGTTGGGCGCTTGACCGGGGAGCTGTTTTTT. This encodes CASSVGRLTGELFF.

V and J are TRBV27 and TRBJ2-1; 10 bases agree with TRBD2. The CDR3 is 16 amino acids. J was trimmed by 6 bases and V by 5 bases; bases with no gene match: 10. Germline lookup yields CDR1 MNHEY and CDR2 SMNVEV (reference sequence). The CDR3 spells CASSPLAGEGPNEQFF. In DNA, the CDR3 is TGTGCCAGCAGTCCCCTAGCGGGAGAGGGGCCCAATGAGCAGTTCTTC.

J is TRBJ2-3 and V is TRBV5-1; 8 bases are a match to TRBD2. The CDR3 contains 14 residues. V trimming: 0 bases; J trimming: 4 bases; junction bases outside the gene matches: 1. Per the germline V gene, CDR1 is SGHRS and CDR2 is YFSETQ. The CDR3 sequence is CASSLGGRSDTQYF. Here the CDR3 DNA reads TGCGCCAGCAGCTTGGGCGGGAGGTCAGATACGCAGTATTTT.

This chain links TRBV7-2 with TRBJ2-2; no clear D gene. The V end was cut by 5 bases, the J end by 6 bases, with 10 bases between. The germline gives CDR1 SGHTA, CDR2 FQGNSA. CDR3 length: 13 residues. Here the CDR3 DNA reads TGTGCCAGCAGCACGAGCCTGTCCGGGGAGCTGTTTTTT. Translated, it gives CASSTSLSGELFF.

V gene TRBV19 combines with J gene TRBJ1-1, with D maybe TRBD1 (6 bases). CDR3 length equals 17 residues. V was trimmed by 6 bases and J by 0 bases, leaving 20 bases between them. Germline values: CDR1 LNHDA, CDR2 SQIVND (reference sequence). The CDR3 spells CASRNYRRGSMNTEAFF. Written as DNA, the CDR3 is TGTGCCAGTAGAAACTACCGCAGGGGATCCATGAACACTGAAGCTTTCTTT.

The rearrangement uses TRBV6-5 and TRBJ1-2; possibly TRBD1 for D (6 bases). Germline CDR1 and CDR2: MNHEY and SVGAGI. The CDR3 has 15 amino acids. V lost 6 bases, J lost 3 bases, and 17 bases lay in between. The CDR3 DNA sequence: TGTGCCAGCAGCCGACAGTCAGGGGCCGACTATGGCTACACCTTC. It codes for CASSRQSGADYGYTF.